The clone carrying this T cell receptor (beta chain) showed up just once. The data were produced by immunoSEQ multiplex PCR, yet TCRdb's version contains in-frame clones alone and is incomplete. Counted here are fewer than 300,000 clones, 86% occurring once; the ten biggest clones make up 11%. The sample belongs to a study of blood T cell repertoires in COVID-19. With 7 bases clipped from V and 4 bases from J, the junction kept 11 bases outside the gene matches. The germline V gene has CDR1 SGHDT and CDR2 YYEEEE. There are 16 residues in the CDR3. The sequenced material came from peripheral blood. The chain recombines TRBV5-6 with TRBJ2-2, with TRBD1 matching 9 bases. The clonotype was recovered from a man over 45 with COVID-19, enrolled during active disease. CDR3 nucleotide sequence: TGTGCCAGCCAAGGTCCGGGACAGGGATCCACCGGGGAGCTGTTTTTT. Translation: CASQGPGQGSTGELFF.